The next 26 T cell receptor beta chains were all read from a single sample in a study of T cells in tumors after PD-1 blockade. Libraries were prepared by immunoSEQ multiplex PCR; TCRdb keeps only in-frame clonotypes and omits some of them. The table lists 5,000 or so clones, 60% to 75% of them singletons. Source: tumor tissue, taken before anti-PD-1 treatment. These receptors were obtained from a human donor with cutaneous squamous cell carcinoma.

The chain joins TRBV7-2 to TRBJ2-7; tentatively, D is TRBD1 (5 bases). Trimming removed 1 base at V and 3 bases at J, with 13 bases between. CDR1 is SGHTA, CDR2 FQGNSA, per germline. The CDR3 consists of 15 residues. Here the CDR3 reads CASSLDPLQGYEQYF. In DNA form, the CDR3 reads TGTGCCAGCAGCTTAGATCCCCTGCAGGGCTACGAGCAGTACTTC. The entire variable domain, with the rest obtained from reference TRBV7-2 and TRBJ2-7, is as follows: GAGVSQSPSNKVTEKGKDVELRCDPISGHTALYWYRQSLGQGLEFLIYFQGNSAPDKSGLPSDRFSAERTGGSVSTLTIQRTQQEDSAVYLCASSLDPLQGYEQYFGPGTRLTVT.

This clone was counted a few times. The CDR3 nucleotides read TGTGCCAGCAGCTCTAGCGAAGAGCAGTTCTTC. Amino acids: CASSSSEEQFF. The V gene is TRBV7-9, the J gene TRBJ2-1; tentatively, D is TRBD2 (6 bases). From germline, CDR1 is SEHNR and CDR2 FQNEAQ (reference sequence). Trimming pared 4 bases from V and 10 bases from J, leaving 8 bases between. The CDR3 has 11 residues.

The chain recombines TRBV27 with TRBJ1-4; D possibly corresponds to TRBD1 (6 bases). CDR1 is MNHEY, CDR2 SMNVEV, per germline (reference sequence). This CDR3 region has 14 residues. The V gene lost 6 bases and the J gene lost 4 bases, with 12 bases spanning the gap. The DNA for the CDR3 is TGTGCCAGCAGGCCAGGGGTGCTTAATGAAAAACTGTTTTTT. Amino acids: CASRPGVLNEKLFF.

The chain recombines TRBV7-6 with TRBJ2-1; D might be TRBD1 (6 bases). Looked up from germline, CDR1 is SGHVS and CDR2 is FNYEAQ. The CDR3 loop spans 14 amino acids. V was shortened by 5 bases and J by 8 bases, with 16 bases between the two germline ends. The CDR3 sequence is CASSPRSRGDEQFF. CDR3 in DNA: TGTGCCAGCAGCCCGCGATCCAGGGGTGATGAGCAGTTCTTC.

This clone was detected only a few times. V gene TRBV5-6 combines with J gene TRBJ2-7; D not certain. The CDR3 length is 12 residues. Trimming shortened V by 1 base and J by 6 bases, and 8 bases separated the two germline ends. Germline values: CDR1 SGHDT, CDR2 YYEEEE. This CDR3 is CASSLRVGEQYF. The CDR3 DNA follows: TGTGCCAGCAGCTTGCGGGTAGGCGAGCAGTACTTC.

This chain uses TRBV18 with TRBJ2-7; D remains unclear. The V gene's germline CDR1 is KGHSH and CDR2 LQKENI. The CDR3 runs 13 residues. V gave up 2 bases and J gave up 4 bases, with 9 bases separating them. The CDR3 here is CASSPSDGYEQYF. The CDR3, as DNA: TGTGCCAGCTCACCATCGGACGGATACGAGCAGTACTTC.

Judged by abundance, this clone is medium-sized. This chain links TRBV19 with TRBJ1-4; 9 nucleotides line up with TRBD1. The CDR3 totals 15 residues. V trimming: 6 bases; J trimming: 8 bases; junction bases outside the gene matches: 10. Per the germline V gene, CDR1 is LNHDA and CDR2 is SQIVND (reference sequence). CDR3 sequence reads: CASRKQGALGEKLFF. The DNA for the CDR3 is TGTGCCAGTAGGAAACAGGGGGCGTTAGGCGAAAAACTGTTTTTT.

V gene TRBV28 combines with J gene TRBJ2-4; 8 bases line up with TRBD1. Germline V CDR1 and CDR2: MDHEN, SYDVKM. The CDR3 consists of 17 residues. The trim removed 6 bases at V and 1 base at J, leaving 11 bases unmatched. The CDR3: CASSSLIRDRAKNIQYF. In nucleotides, the CDR3 is TGTGCCAGCAGCTCCTTGATCCGGGACAGGGCCAAAAACATTCAGTACTTC.

This clone was counted a single time. The rearrangement links TRBV7-6 to TRBJ2-5; D may be TRBD1 or TRBD2 (5 bases each). The V and J ends lost 4 bases and 5 bases respectively, with 26 bases between them. The CDR3 consists of 18 residues. CDR1 is SGHVS, CDR2 FNYEAQ, per germline. CDR3 coding DNA: TGTGCCAGCAGCTCCATAAATACCGGGACCGCAACCAGGGAGACCCAGTACTTC. Amino acids: CASSSINTGTATRETQYF.

The chain combines TRBV7-6 with TRBJ2-1, with 9 nucleotides matching TRBD1. This CDR3 region has 15 residues. Trimming removed 5 bases from V and 0 bases from J; junction bases left unmatched: 2. The germline V gene encodes CDR1 SGHVS and CDR2 FNYEAQ. The CDR3 loop is CASSPDRGSYNEQFF. For the CDR3, the DNA is TGTGCCAGCAGCCCGGACAGGGGCTCCTACAATGAGCAGTTCTTC. Together with reference TRBV7-6 and TRBJ2-1, the CDR3 gives the full variable domain: GAGVSQSPRYKVTKRGQDVALRCDPISGHVSLYWYRQALGQGPEFLTYFNYEAQQDKSGLPNDRFSAERPEGSISTLTIQRTEQRDSAMYRCASSPDRGSYNEQFFGPGTRLTVL.

This clone qualifies as medium-sized. The chain is built from TRBV28 and TRBJ1-5; D remains ambiguous. The CDR3 contains 12 residues. V lost 3 bases, J lost 4 bases, and 4 bases lay in between. Germline-derived CDR1 and CDR2 are MDHEN and SYDVKM. The chain's CDR3 is CASSLVNQPQHF. The DNA of the CDR3 is TGTGCCAGCAGTTTGGTAAATCAGCCCCAGCATTTT.

This chain joins TRBV7-9 and TRBJ2-3; D gene ambiguous. CDR1 is SEHNR and CDR2 is FQNEAQ in the germline V gene (reference sequence). This CDR3 has 16 residues. Trimming removed 5 bases from V and 0 bases from J, with 15 bases in between. The CDR3 coding sequence is TGTGCCAGCAGCCTCGGCGACGCCCCGAGCACAGATACGCAGTATTTT. Its translation is CASSLGDAPSTDTQYF. The full variable domain, in which reference TRBV7-9 and TRBJ2-3 provide the parts outside the CDR3, is DTGVSQNPRHKITKRGQNVTFRCDPISEHNRLYWYRQTLGQGPEFLTYFQNEAQLEKSRLLSDRFSAERPKGSFSTLEIQRTEQGDSAMYLCASSLGDAPSTDTQYFGPGTRLTVL.

This clone came up once. V gene TRBV6-1 combines with J gene TRBJ1-1; D not certain. The germline gives CDR1 MNHNS, CDR2 SASEGT. The CDR3 is 13 residues long. The V end was cut by 1 base, the J end by 5 bases, with 8 bases between. The CDR3 DNA sequence: TGTGCCAGCAGTGAAGTTGAGAGGACTGAAGCTTTCTTT. This encodes CASSEVERTEAFF.

This chain links TRBV14 with TRBJ2-7; TRBD1 is a possible D gene (5 bases). Germline CDR1 and CDR2: SGHDN and FVKESK. The CDR3 sequence is 12 residues long. The germline V and J ends were trimmed by 6 bases and 6 bases, with 12 bases remaining between them. Here the CDR3 DNA reads TGTGCCAGCAGTCTGGACATAGGCGAGCAGTACTTC. It is translated as CASSLDIGEQYF.

This chain uses TRBV5-1 with TRBJ2-2, with 7 positions matching TRBD1. J gave up 3 bases and V 6 bases, and 5 bases lay outside the gene matches. The germline CDR1 and CDR2 sequences are SGHRS and YFSETQ. This CDR3 contains 14 residues. The CDR3 reads CASTWTGHTGELFF. The CDR3 DNA is TGCGCCAGCACATGGACAGGACACACCGGGGAGCTGTTTTTT.

This rearrangement joins TRBV27 to TRBJ2-5, with D perhaps being TRBD1 or TRBD2 (7 bases each). The germline V and J ends were trimmed by 4 bases and 5 bases, with 14 bases remaining between them. Per germline, CDR1 MNHEY and CDR2 SMNVEV (reference sequence). The CDR3 consists of 14 residues. CDR3 sequence: CASSSGTAGETQYF. For the CDR3, the DNA is TGTGCCAGCAGTTCCGGGACAGCGGGGGAGACCCAGTACTTC.

The rearrangement links TRBV12-5 to TRBJ1-1, with D uncertain. V lost 4 bases and J lost 8, with 17 bases in between. CDR1 is LGHNT and CDR2 is FRNRAP in the germline V gene. The CDR3 consists of 14 residues. DNA of the CDR3: TGTGCTAGTGGTTCCGATGCCGGACGGGAGGAAGCTTTCTTT. Protein: CASGSDAGREEAFF.

This chain uses TRBV2 with TRBJ1-6; 8 bases map to TRBD1. The CDR3 is 15 amino acids. CDR1 and CDR2 (germline): SNHLY, FYNNEI. Trimming removed 7 bases from V and 7 bases from J; junction bases left unmatched: 9. CDR3 nucleotides: TGTGCCAGCAAGGCCGCGGACAGGGAGAATTCACCCCTCCACTTT. Amino acids: CASKAADRENSPLHF.

This clone was observed a single time. The CDR3 here is CASSPSGGGYNEQFF. CDR3 DNA sequence: TGTGCCAGTAGCCCGAGCGGGGGGGGGTACAATGAGCAGTTCTTC. This sequence joins TRBV19 and TRBJ2-1; 10 bases agree with TRBD2. Germline values: CDR1 LNHDA, CDR2 SQIVND (reference sequence). Trimming cost V 6 bases and J 4 bases; bases outside gene matches: 6. This CDR3 has 15 amino acids.

The rearrangement uses TRBV2 and TRBJ2-3; the D is unclear. The V and J ends lost 4 bases and 2 bases respectively, with 10 bases between them. This CDR3 contains 14 residues. Germline CDR1 is SNHLY and CDR2 is FYNNEI. CDR3 sequence reads: CASSVALLTDTQYF. The CDR3 coding sequence is TGTGCCAGCAGTGTTGCATTACTCACAGATACGCAGTATTTT.

The sample holds one count of this clone. The chain has TRBV6-5 and TRBJ1-1; D gene ambiguous. V was clipped by 2 bases and J by 6 bases, with 13 bases between them. This CDR3 is 14 amino acids long. Per germline, CDR1 MNHEY and CDR2 SVGAGI. The CDR3: CASSYDMIFAEAFF. The CDR3 nucleotides are TGTGCCAGCAGTTACGACATGATCTTCGCTGAAGCTTTCTTT.

The chain couples TRBV28 to TRBJ1-4; weak D call: TRBD1 (6 bases). This CDR3 has 12 amino acids. Germline assignment: CDR1 MDHEN and CDR2 SYDVKM. The germline V and J ends were trimmed by 8 bases and 5 bases, with 9 bases remaining between them. The CDR3 reads CASDGQNEKLFF. Written as DNA, the CDR3 is TGTGCCAGCGATGGACAGAATGAAAAACTGTTTTTT.

This clone was counted a few times. The chain carries TRBV5-1 and TRBJ1-4, with D possibly TRBD1 on 5 matching bases. The CDR3 loop spans 15 amino acids. The germline V gene has CDR1 SGHRS and CDR2 YFSETQ. With 0 bases removed from V and 6 bases from J, the gap between germline ends came to 12 bases. The CDR3 sequence is CASSLGPTGDEKLFF. CDR3 DNA: TGCGCCAGCAGCTTGGGACCGACGGGGGATGAAAAACTGTTTTTT.

V usage is TRBV24-1 and J usage is TRBJ1-3, with a weak D call TRBD1 (6 bases). The CDR3 has 15 amino acids. The V gene's germline CDR1 is KGHDR and CDR2 SFDVKD. Deletions cut 9 bases from V and 0 bases from J, with 14 bases between. CDR3 DNA sequence: TGTGCCACCCGAGGGGGGCCGACCTCTGGAAACACCATATATTTT. This encodes CATRGGPTSGNTIYF.

This clone ranks as large. V usage is TRBV7-2 and J usage is TRBJ1-5, with D possibly being TRBD1 (5 bases). The CDR3 loop spans 13 amino acids. V lost 1 base, J lost 9 bases, and 10 bases lay in between. Germline V gene lookup returns CDR1 SGHTA and CDR2 FQGNSA. The CDR3 DNA sequence: TGTGCCAGCAGCTTAGGGGCAGGGACGCCCCAGCATTTT. The encoded protein is CASSLGAGTPQHF.

This rearrangement joins TRBV3-1 (or the pseudogene TRBV3-2) to TRBJ1-2; D perhaps matches TRBD1 (5 bases). V was clipped by 3 bases and J by 3 bases, with 17 bases between them. Germline CDR1 and CDR2: LGHDT and YNNKEL (reference sequence). The CDR3 extends over 16 amino acids. Here the CDR3 reads CASSQRRGGLHYGYTF. CDR3 nucleotide sequence: TGTGCCAGCAGCCAGCGCCGGGGGGGATTACACTATGGCTACACCTTC.